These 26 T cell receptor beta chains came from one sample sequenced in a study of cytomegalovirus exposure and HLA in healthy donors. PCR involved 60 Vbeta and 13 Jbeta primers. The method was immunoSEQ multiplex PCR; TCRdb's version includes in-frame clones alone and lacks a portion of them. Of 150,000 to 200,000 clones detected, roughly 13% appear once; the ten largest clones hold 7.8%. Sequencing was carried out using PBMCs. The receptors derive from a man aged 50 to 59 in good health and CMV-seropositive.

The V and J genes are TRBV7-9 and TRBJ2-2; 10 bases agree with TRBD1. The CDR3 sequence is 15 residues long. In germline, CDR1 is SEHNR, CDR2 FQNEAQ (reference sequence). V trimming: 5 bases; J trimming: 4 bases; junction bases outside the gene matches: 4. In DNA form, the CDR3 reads TGTGCCAGCAGCCGACAGGGGGCGTCCACCGGGGAGCTGTTTTTT. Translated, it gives CASSRQGASTGELFF.

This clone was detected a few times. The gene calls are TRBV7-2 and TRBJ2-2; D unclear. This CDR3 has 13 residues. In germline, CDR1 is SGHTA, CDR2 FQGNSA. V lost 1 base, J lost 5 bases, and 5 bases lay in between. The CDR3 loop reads CASSLDLTGELFF. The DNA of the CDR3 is TGTGCCAGCAGCTTAGATTTAACCGGGGAGCTGTTTTTT.

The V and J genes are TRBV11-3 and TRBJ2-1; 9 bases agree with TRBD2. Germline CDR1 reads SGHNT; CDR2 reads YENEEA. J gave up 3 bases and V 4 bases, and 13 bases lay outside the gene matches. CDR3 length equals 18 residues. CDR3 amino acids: CASSSSSTGLANYNEQFF. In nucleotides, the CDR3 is TGTGCCAGCAGCTCGAGTAGTACGGGACTAGCTAACTACAATGAGCAGTTCTTC.

The CDR3, as DNA: TGTGCCAGCAGCGTAGATCCTAATAATTCACCCCTCCACTTT. This translates into CASSVDPNNSPLHF. This chain connects TRBV9 to TRBJ1-6, with D hard to call. CDR3 size: 14 residues. The germline V gene encodes CDR1 SGDLS and CDR2 YYNGEE. The V gene lost 0 bases and the J gene lost 5 bases, with 6 bases spanning the gap.

The CDR3 nucleotides are TGTGCCAGTAGTATAGATCCAGCGGGGGCCTCTGGGGCCAACGTCCTGACTTTC. Translating it yields CASSIDPAGASGANVLTF. J is TRBJ2-6 and V is TRBV19, with TRBD2 matching 8 bases. The CDR3 is 18 amino acids. The germline V gene encodes CDR1 LNHDA and CDR2 SQIVND (reference sequence). V shed 0 bases and J 0 bases; nucleotides not matched to a gene: 4.

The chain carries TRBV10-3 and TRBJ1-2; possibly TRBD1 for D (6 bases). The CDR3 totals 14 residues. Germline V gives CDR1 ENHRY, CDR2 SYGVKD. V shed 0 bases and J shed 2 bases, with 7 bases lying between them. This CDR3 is CAISESRGNYGYTF. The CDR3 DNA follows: TGTGCCATCAGTGAGTCAAGGGGGAACTATGGCTACACCTTC.

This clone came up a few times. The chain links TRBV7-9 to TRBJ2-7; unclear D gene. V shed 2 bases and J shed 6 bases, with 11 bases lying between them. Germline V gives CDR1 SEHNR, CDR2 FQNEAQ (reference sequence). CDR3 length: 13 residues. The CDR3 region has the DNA TGTGCCAGCAGCTTAAACCTTGAGAGCGAGCAGTACTTC. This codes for CASSLNLESEQYF.

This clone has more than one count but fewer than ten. CDR3 sequence (DNA): TGTGCCAGTAGTATACGACAGCCAACAGATACGCAGTATTTT. Protein sequence: CASSIRQPTDTQYF. The J gene is TRBJ2-3, the V gene TRBV19; the D gene is possibly TRBD1 (5 bases). Deletions cut 2 bases from V and 3 bases from J, with 9 bases between. In germline, CDR1 is LNHDA, CDR2 SQIVND (reference sequence). This CDR3 has 14 residues.

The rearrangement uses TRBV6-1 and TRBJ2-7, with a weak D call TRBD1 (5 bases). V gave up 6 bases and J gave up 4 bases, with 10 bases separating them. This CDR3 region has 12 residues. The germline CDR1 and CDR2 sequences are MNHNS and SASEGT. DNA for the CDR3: TGTGCCAGCAGAGGCAGGGCGTACGAGCAGTACTTC. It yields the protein CASRGRAYEQYF.

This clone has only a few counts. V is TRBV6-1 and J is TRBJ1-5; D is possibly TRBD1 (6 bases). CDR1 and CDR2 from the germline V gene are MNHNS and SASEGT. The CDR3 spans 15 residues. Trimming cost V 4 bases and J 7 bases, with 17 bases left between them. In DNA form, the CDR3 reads TGTGCCAGCAGTGGCGGGACGGGGGGCAGGCAGCCCCAGCATTTT. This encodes CASSGGTGGRQPQHF.

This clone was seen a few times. The CDR3 nucleotides read TGCGCCAGCAGCTCAAAGACAGAAAGCAGGGACACTGAAGCTTTCTTT. This codes for CASSSKTESRDTEAFF. J is TRBJ1-1 and V is TRBV5-1, with a tentative D call TRBD1 (5 bases). The germline CDR1 and CDR2 sequences are SGHRS and YFSETQ. This CDR3 is 16 amino acids long. V shed 3 bases and J shed 3 bases, with 18 bases lying between them.

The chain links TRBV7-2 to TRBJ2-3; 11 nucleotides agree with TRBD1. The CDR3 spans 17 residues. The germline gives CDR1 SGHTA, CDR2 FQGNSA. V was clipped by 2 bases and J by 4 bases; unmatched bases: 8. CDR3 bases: TGTGCCAGCAGCTTAAGCGGACAGGGGGCGCGTCCAGATACGCAGTATTTT. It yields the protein CASSLSGQGARPDTQYF.

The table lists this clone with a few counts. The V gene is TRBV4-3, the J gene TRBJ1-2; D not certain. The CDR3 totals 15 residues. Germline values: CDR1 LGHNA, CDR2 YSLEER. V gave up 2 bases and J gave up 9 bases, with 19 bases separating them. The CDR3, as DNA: TGCGCCAGCAGCCAACTCGGAGGAGCACGGAGGAGCTACACCTTC. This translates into CASSQLGGARRSYTF.

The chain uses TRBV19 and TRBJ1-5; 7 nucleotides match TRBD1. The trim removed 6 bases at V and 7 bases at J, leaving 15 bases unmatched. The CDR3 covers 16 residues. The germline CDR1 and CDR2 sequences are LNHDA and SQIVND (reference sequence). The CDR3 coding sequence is TGTGCCAGTAGCCCTTGGACAGGACATCTGGGGCAGCCCCAGCATTTT. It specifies CASSPWTGHLGQPQHF.

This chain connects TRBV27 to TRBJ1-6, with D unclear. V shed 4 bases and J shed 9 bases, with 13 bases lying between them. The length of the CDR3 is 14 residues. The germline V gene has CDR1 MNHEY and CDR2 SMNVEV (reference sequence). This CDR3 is CASSSAESRSPLHF. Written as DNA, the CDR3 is TGTGCCAGCAGTTCGGCGGAAAGTCGTTCACCCCTCCACTTT.

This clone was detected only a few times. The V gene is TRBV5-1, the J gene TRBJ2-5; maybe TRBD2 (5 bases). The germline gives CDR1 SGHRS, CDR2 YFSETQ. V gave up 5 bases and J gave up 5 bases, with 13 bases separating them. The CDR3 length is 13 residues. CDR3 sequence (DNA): TGCGCCAGCAGAGGGTCCCGAGGGGAGACCCAGTACTTC. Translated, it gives CASRGSRGETQYF.

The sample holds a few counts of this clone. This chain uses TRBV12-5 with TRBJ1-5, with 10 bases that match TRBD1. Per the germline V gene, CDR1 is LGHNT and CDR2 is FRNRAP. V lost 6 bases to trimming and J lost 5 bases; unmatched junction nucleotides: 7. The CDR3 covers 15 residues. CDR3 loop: CASGQDRGRDQPQHF. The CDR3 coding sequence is TGTGCTAGTGGCCAAGACAGGGGGCGAGATCAGCCCCAGCATTTT.

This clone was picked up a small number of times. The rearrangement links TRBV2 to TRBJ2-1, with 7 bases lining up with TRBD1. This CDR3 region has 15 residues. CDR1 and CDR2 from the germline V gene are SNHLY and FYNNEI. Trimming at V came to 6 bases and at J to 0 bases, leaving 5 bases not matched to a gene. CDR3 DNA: TGTGCCAGCAGGCGAACAGGGGACTCCTACAATGAGCAGTTCTTC. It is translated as CASRRTGDSYNEQFF. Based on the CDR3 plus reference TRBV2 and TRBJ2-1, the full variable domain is EPEVTQTPSHQVTQMGQEVILRCVPISNHLYFYWYRQILGQKVEFLVSFYNNEISEKSEIFDDQFSVERPDGSNFTLKIRSTKLEDSAMYFCASRRTGDSYNEQFFGPGTRLTVL.

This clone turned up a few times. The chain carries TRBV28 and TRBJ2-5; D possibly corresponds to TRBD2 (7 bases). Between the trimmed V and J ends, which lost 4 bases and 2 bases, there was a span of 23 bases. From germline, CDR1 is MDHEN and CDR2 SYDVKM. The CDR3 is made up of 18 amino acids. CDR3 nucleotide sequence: TGTGCCAGCAGTTCCCGATGGGAGGGGGGACTACCTCAAGAGACCCAGTACTTC. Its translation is CASSSRWEGGLPQETQYF.

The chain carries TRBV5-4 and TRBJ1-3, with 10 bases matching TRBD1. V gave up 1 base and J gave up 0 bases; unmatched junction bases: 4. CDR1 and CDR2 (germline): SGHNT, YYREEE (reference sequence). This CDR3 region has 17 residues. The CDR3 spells CASSLPGTGVSGNTIYF. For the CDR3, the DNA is TGTGCCAGCAGCTTGCCCGGGACAGGGGTCTCTGGAAACACCATATATTTT.

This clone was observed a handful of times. In DNA, the CDR3 is TGTGCCAGCAGCGGGAGGACTAGCGGGGGGGCTTCCACCGGGGAGCTGTTTTTT. Translating it yields CASSGRTSGGASTGELFF. The chain employs TRBV7-7 and TRBJ2-2; 15 positions agree with TRBD2. V shed 5 bases and J 4 bases; nucleotides not matched to a gene: 8. The germline gives CDR1 SSHAT, CDR2 FNYEAQ (reference sequence). This CDR3 contains 18 residues.

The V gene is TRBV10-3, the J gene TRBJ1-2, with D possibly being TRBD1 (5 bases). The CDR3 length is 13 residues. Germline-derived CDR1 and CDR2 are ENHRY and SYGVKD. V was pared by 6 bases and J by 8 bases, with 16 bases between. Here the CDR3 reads CAIRGPLQEGYTF. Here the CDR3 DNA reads TGTGCCATCAGGGGGCCACTCCAGGAAGGCTACACCTTC.

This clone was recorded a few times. The CDR3 coding sequence is TGTGCCAGCAGTGAAATGAATCGCGGGGGTTCCTACGAGCAGTACTTC. Translation: CASSEMNRGGSYEQYF. This rearrangement joins TRBV2 to TRBJ2-7; 7 bases match TRBD2. The J segment lost 1 base and the V segment lost 2 bases, leaving 8 bases of the junction unmatched. This CDR3 comprises 16 residues. The germline CDR1 and CDR2 sequences are SNHLY and FYNNEI.

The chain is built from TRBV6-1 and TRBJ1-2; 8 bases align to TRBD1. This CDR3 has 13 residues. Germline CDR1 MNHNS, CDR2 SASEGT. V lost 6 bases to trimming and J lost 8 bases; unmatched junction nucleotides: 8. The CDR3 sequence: CASRTGGEWGYTF. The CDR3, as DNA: TGTGCCAGCAGAACAGGGGGGGAATGGGGCTACACCTTC.

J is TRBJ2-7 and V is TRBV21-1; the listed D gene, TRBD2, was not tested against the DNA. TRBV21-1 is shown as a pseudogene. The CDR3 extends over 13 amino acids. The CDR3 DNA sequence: TGTGCCAGCAGCAAACGAGGCGGCTACGAGCAGTACGTC. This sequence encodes CASSKRGGYEQYV.

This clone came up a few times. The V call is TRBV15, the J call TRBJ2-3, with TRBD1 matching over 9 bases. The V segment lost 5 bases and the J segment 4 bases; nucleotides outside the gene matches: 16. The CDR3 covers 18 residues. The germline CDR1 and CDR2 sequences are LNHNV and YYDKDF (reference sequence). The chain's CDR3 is CATSRRPGWDRESDTQYF. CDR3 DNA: TGTGCCACCAGCCGCCGACCCGGTTGGGACAGGGAGTCAGATACGCAGTATTTT.